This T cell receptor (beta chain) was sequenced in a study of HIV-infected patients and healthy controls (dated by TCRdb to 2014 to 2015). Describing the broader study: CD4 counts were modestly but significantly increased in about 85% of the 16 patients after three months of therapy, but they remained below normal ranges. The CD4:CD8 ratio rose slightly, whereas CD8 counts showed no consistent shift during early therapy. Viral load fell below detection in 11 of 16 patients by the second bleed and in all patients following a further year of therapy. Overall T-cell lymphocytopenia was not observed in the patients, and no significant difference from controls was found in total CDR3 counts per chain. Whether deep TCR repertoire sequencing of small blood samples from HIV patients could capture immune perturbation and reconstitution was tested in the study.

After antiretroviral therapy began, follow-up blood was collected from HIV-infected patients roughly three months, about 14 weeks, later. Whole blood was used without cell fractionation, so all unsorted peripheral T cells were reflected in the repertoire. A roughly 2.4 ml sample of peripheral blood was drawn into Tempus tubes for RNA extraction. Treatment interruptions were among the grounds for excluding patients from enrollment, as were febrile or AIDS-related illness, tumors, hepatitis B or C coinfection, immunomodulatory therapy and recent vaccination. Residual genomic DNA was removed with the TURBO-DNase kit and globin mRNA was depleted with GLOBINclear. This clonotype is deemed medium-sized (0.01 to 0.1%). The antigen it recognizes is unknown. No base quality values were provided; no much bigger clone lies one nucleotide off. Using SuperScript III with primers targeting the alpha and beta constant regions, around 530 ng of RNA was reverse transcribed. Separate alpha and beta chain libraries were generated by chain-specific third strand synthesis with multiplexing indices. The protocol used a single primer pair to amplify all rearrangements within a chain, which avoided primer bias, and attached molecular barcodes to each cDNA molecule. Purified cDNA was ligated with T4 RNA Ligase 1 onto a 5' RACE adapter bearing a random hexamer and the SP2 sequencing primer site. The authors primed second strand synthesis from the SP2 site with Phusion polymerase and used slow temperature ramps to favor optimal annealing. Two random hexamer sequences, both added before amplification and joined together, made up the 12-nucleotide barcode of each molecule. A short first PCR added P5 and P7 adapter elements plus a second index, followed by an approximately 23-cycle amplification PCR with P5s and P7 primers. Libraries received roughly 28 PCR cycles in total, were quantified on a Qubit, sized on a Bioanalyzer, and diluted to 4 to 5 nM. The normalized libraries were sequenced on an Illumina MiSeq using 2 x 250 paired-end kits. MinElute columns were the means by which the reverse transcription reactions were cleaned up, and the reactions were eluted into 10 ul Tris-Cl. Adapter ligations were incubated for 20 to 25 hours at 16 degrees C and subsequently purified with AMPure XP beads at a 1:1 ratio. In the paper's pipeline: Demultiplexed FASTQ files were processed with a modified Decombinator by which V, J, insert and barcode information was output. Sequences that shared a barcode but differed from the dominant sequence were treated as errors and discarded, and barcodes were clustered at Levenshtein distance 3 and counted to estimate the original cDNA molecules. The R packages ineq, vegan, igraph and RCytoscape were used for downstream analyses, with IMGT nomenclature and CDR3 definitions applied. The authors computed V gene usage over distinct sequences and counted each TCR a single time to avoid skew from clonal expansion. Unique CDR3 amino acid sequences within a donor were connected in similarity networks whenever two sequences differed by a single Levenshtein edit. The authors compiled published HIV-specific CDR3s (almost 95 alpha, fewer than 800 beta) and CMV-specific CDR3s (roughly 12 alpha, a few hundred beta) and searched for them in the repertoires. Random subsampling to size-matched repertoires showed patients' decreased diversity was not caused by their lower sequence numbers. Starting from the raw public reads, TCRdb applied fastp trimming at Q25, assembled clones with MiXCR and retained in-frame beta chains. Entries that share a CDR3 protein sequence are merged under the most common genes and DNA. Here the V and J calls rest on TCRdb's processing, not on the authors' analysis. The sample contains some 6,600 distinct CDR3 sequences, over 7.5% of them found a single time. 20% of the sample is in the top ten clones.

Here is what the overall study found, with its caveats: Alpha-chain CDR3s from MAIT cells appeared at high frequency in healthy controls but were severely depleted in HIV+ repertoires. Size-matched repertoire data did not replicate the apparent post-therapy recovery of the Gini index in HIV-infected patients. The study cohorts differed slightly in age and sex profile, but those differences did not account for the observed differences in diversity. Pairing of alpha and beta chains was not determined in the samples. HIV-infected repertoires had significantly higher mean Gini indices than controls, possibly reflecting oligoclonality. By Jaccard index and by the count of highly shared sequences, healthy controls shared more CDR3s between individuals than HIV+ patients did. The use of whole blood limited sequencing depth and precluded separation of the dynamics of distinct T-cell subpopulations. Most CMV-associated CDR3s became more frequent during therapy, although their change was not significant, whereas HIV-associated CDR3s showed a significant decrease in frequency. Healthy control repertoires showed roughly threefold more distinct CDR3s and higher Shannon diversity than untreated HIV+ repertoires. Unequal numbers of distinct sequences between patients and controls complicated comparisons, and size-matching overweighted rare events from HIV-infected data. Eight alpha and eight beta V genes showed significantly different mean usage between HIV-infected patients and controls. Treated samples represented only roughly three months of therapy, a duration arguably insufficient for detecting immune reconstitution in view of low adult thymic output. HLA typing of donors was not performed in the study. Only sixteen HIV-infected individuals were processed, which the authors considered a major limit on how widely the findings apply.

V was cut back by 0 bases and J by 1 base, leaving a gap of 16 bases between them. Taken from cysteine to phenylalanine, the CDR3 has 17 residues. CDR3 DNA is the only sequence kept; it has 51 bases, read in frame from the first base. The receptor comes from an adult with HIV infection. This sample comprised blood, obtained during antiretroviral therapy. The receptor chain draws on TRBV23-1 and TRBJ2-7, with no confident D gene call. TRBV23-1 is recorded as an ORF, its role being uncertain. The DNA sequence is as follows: TGCGCCAGCAGTCAATCGATGCCCGGCGGCCGTTCCTACGAGCAGTACTTC. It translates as CASSQSMPGGRSYEQYF.